Each of the 21 T cell receptor beta chains below was sequenced from the same sample in a study of blood T cell repertoires in COVID-19. Sequencing was performed with immunoSEQ multiplex PCR; in TCRdb, only in-frame clones are kept and a portion is missing. Of around 230,000 clones detected, 86% appear once; the ten largest clones hold 2% to 2.5%. The material sequenced was peripheral blood. The receptors here all came from a man aged 25 to 45 who had recovered from COVID-19.

The chain joins TRBV4-1 to TRBJ2-5; D is possibly TRBD1 (6 bases). Germline CDR1 is MGHRA and CDR2 is YSYEKL. Trimming pared 0 bases from V and 4 bases from J, leaving 9 bases between. CDR3 length equals 14 residues. CDR3 sequence: CASSQDWGRETQYF. The CDR3 DNA reads as TGCGCCAGCAGCCAAGATTGGGGGCGAGAGACCCAGTACTTC.

V gene TRBV2 combines with J gene TRBJ2-5, with D unresolved. The germline V gene encodes CDR1 SNHLY and CDR2 FYNNEI. The V end was cut by 5 bases, the J end by 0 bases, with 13 bases between. This CDR3 spans 15 amino acids. The CDR3 spells CASSPDILYQETQYF. CDR3 nucleotides: TGTGCCAGCAGTCCTGACATTTTGTACCAAGAGACCCAGTACTTC.

V gene TRBV27 combines with J gene TRBJ1-3; 7 bases map to TRBD1. Germline V lookup: CDR1 MNHEY, CDR2 SMNVEV (reference sequence). V dropped 3 bases and J dropped 0; count of bases not matched to a gene: 5. This CDR3 comprises 16 residues. As DNA, the CDR3 is TGTGCCAGCAGTTTTCAGGGGGGATTCTCTGGAAACACCATATATTTT. Translating gives CASSFQGGFSGNTIYF.

The V gene is TRBV2, the J gene TRBJ1-1; D is unclear. The germline gives CDR1 SNHLY, CDR2 FYNNEI. Trimming stripped 7 bases from V and 1 base from J, with 4 bases between. CDR3 length: 11 residues. The CDR3 protein is CASTKNTEAFF. CDR3 nucleotides: TGTGCCAGCACTAAGAACACTGAAGCTTTCTTT.

The chain uses TRBV11-2 and TRBJ2-3; D may be TRBD1 (6 bases). Germline CDR1 and CDR2: SGHAT and FQNNGV. V was shortened by 1 base and J by 9 bases, with 8 bases between the two germline ends. The CDR3 has 12 amino acids. The CDR3 sequence: CASSLGQGTQYF. The CDR3 coding sequence is TGTGCCAGCAGCTTAGGCCAGGGGACGCAGTATTTT. Full variable domain (outside the CDR3, taken from reference TRBV11-2 and TRBJ2-3): EAGVAQSPRYKIIEKRQSVAFWCNPISGHATLYWYQQILGQGPKLLIQFQNNGVVDDSQLPKDRFSAERLKGVDSTLKIQPAKLEDSAVYLCASSLGQGTQYFGPGTRLTVL.

V gene TRBV27 combines with J gene TRBJ2-2; TRBD2 agrees at 8 bases. Germline loops: CDR1 MNHEY, CDR2 SMNVEV (reference sequence). Germline trimming cut 4 bases from V and 4 bases from J; bases unmatched to any gene: 2. The CDR3 sequence is 14 residues long. CDR3: CASSWRGATGELFF. The CDR3 coding sequence is TGTGCCAGCAGTTGGCGGGGGGCCACCGGGGAGCTGTTTTTT.

This chain's CDR3 is CASSSGQYSNQPQHF. Here the CDR3 DNA reads TGTGCCAGCAGTTCAGGACAGTATAGCAATCAGCCCCAGCATTTT. The chain is built from TRBV27 and TRBJ1-5, with D maybe TRBD1 (6 bases). CDR1 and CDR2 (germline): MNHEY, SMNVEV (reference sequence). The CDR3 totals 15 residues. Trimming stripped 4 bases from V and 0 bases from J, with 10 bases between.

The V gene is TRBV7-9, the J gene TRBJ1-2, with a tentative D call TRBD1 (5 bases). CDR3 length: 14 residues. CDR1 is SEHNR and CDR2 is FQNEAQ in the germline V gene (reference sequence). V lost 6 bases to trimming and J lost 3 bases, with 14 bases between them. The CDR3 region has the DNA TGTGCCAGCAGAAACCAGACAGAGTACTATGGCTACACCTTC. It yields the protein CASRNQTEYYGYTF.

The chain joins TRBV6-6 to TRBJ1-4; maybe TRBD1 (5 bases). The CDR3 consists of 17 residues. Germline V gene sequence: CDR1 MNHNY, CDR2 SVGAGI (reference sequence). Between the trimmed V and J ends, which lost 5 bases and 7 bases, there was a span of 23 bases. CDR3 region: CASSRRAILGDSEKLFF. CDR3 sequence (DNA): TGTGCCAGCAGTCGACGCGCAATCCTAGGGGATTCTGAAAAACTGTTTTTT.

The chain employs TRBV9 and TRBJ1-1; D ambiguous. CDR1 is SGDLS and CDR2 is YYNGEE in the germline V gene. V dropped 4 bases and J dropped 2 bases, with 12 bases sitting between them. The CDR3 extends over 14 amino acids. The DNA for the CDR3 is TGTGCCAGCAGCCCGCGACCGGGTAACACTGAAGCTTTCTTT. Amino acids: CASSPRPGNTEAFF.

The chain joins TRBV5-1 to TRBJ2-5; 12 positions match TRBD2. J lost 1 base, V lost 0 bases, and 4 bases had no gene match. CDR1 and CDR2 (germline): SGHRS, YFSETQ. The CDR3 runs to 17 residues. The CDR3 DNA sequence: TGCGCCAGCAGCTTGGAACTAGCGGGGGGCATCCAAGAGACCCAGTACTTC. It is translated as CASSLELAGGIQETQYF. Full variable domain (rest looked up from reference TRBV5-1 and TRBJ2-5): KAGVTQTPRYLIKTRGQQVTLSCSPISGHRSVSWYQQTPGQGLQFLFEYFSETQRNKGNFPGRFSGRQFSNSRSEMNVSTLELGDSALYLCASSLELAGGIQETQYFGPGTRLLVL.

V is TRBV19 and J is TRBJ2-3; D is unclear. V was clipped by 1 base and J by 1 base, with 12 bases between them. The CDR3 has 16 amino acids. Looked up from germline, CDR1 is LNHDA and CDR2 is SQIVND (reference sequence). CDR3 sequence reads: CASSIATHRGTDTQYF. The CDR3 coding sequence is TGTGCCAGTAGTATAGCGACACACAGAGGCACAGATACGCAGTATTTT. The full variable domain, in which reference TRBV19 and TRBJ2-3 provide the parts outside the CDR3, is DGGITQSPKYLFRKEGQNVTLSCEQNLNHDAMYWYRQDPGQGLRLIYYSQIVNDFQKGDIAEGYSVSREKKESFPLTVTSAQKNPTAFYLCASSIATHRGTDTQYFGPGTRLTVL.

The rearrangement joins TRBV29-1 to TRBJ1-1; 7 nucleotides agree with TRBD1. The CDR3 covers 13 residues. V gave up 7 bases and J gave up 5 bases; unmatched junction bases: 10. Germline values: CDR1 SQVTM, CDR2 ANQGSEA. The CDR3 sequence: CSEMGQPSTEAFF. DNA for the CDR3: TGCAGCGAGATGGGACAGCCATCAACTGAAGCTTTCTTT.

J is TRBJ2-7 and V is TRBV4-1, with 10 bases that match TRBD2. The ends lost 0 bases at V and 3 bases at J; junction bases unmatched: 2. Germline CDR1 MGHRA, CDR2 YSYEKL. The CDR3 contains 15 residues. CDR3 nucleotides: TGCGCCAGCAGCCAAGAAGGACTAGCGGTCTACGAGCAGTACTTC. This encodes CASSQEGLAVYEQYF.

The chain links TRBV4-3 to TRBJ1-1, with D unclear. The length of the CDR3 is 13 residues. The germline CDR1 and CDR2 sequences are LGHNA and YSLEER. V was clipped by 4 bases and J by 0 bases, with 6 bases between them. The chain's CDR3 is CASSRAVNTEAFF. The CDR3 DNA reads as TGCGCCAGCAGCCGGGCAGTGAACACTGAAGCTTTCTTT.

This clone turned up a few times. Other DNA sequences of this sample code for an identical CDR3. V gene TRBV4-2 combines with J gene TRBJ1-4; the D is unclear. CDR1 is LGHNA, CDR2 YNFKEQ, per germline. The CDR3 is made up of 12 amino acids. Trimming stripped 2 bases from V and 7 bases from J, with 5 bases between. CDR3 coding DNA: TGTGCCAGCAGCCAACTAAGTGAAAAACTGTTTTTT. Amino acid sequence: CASSQLSEKLFF.

The chain has TRBV5-4 and TRBJ2-5, with D hard to call. The length of the CDR3 is 14 residues. CDR1 and CDR2 (germline): SGHNT, YYREEE (reference sequence). Trimming took 1 base from V and 5 from J, leaving 12 bases between them. The CDR3 loop reads CASSLSQVRETQYF. CDR3 DNA: TGTGCCAGCAGCTTGTCCCAAGTTCGGGAGACCCAGTACTTC. Full variable domain (remainder filled in from reference TRBV5-4 and TRBJ2-5): ETGVTQSPTHLIKTRGQQVTLRCSSQSGHNTVSWYQQALGQGPQFIFQYYREEENGRGNFPPRFSGLQFPNYSSELNVNALELDDSALYLCASSLSQVRETQYFGPGTRLLVL.

The chain has TRBV4-1 and TRBJ2-3; 9 bases map to TRBD1. Per the germline V gene, CDR1 is MGHRA and CDR2 is YSYEKL. Losses at the gene ends were 0 bases for V and 9 bases for J; bases not matched to a gene: 19. The CDR3 runs 19 residues. In nucleotides, the CDR3 is TGCGCCAGCAGCCAAGATAGGGGGACAGGGTCGGTATCGATACCCACGCAGTATTTT. Translating it yields CASSQDRGTGSVSIPTQYF.

The chain has TRBV7-6 and TRBJ2-2, with D hard to call. CDR3 size: 13 residues. Germline assignment: CDR1 SGHVS and CDR2 FNYEAQ. Deletions cut 1 base from V and 7 bases from J, with 7 bases between. The CDR3 nucleotides are TGTGCCAGCAGCTTAGGGGCTAACGGGGAGCTGTTTTTT. Amino acid sequence: CASSLGANGELFF.

There are a few counts of this clone. The rearrangement uses TRBV6-5 and TRBJ1-2, with D perhaps TRBD1 (5 bases). CDR1 MNHEY and CDR2 SVGAGI come from the germline V gene. V was cut by 9 bases and J by 1 base, with 18 bases left in between. This CDR3 is built from 15 residues. CDR3 coding DNA: TGTGCCAGTCGACAGCGGGGGATGGGTAACTATGGCTACACCTTC. This codes for CASRQRGMGNYGYTF.

V gene TRBV4-1 combines with J gene TRBJ2-7, with TRBD1 identical over 8 bases. Per the germline V gene, CDR1 is MGHRA and CDR2 is YSYEKL. CDR3 length: 15 residues. Losses at the gene ends were 1 base for V and 1 base for J; bases not matched to a gene: 3. CDR3 loop: CASSQGGTGSYEQYF. DNA for the CDR3: TGCGCCAGCAGCCAAGGGGGGACAGGTTCCTACGAGCAGTACTTC.